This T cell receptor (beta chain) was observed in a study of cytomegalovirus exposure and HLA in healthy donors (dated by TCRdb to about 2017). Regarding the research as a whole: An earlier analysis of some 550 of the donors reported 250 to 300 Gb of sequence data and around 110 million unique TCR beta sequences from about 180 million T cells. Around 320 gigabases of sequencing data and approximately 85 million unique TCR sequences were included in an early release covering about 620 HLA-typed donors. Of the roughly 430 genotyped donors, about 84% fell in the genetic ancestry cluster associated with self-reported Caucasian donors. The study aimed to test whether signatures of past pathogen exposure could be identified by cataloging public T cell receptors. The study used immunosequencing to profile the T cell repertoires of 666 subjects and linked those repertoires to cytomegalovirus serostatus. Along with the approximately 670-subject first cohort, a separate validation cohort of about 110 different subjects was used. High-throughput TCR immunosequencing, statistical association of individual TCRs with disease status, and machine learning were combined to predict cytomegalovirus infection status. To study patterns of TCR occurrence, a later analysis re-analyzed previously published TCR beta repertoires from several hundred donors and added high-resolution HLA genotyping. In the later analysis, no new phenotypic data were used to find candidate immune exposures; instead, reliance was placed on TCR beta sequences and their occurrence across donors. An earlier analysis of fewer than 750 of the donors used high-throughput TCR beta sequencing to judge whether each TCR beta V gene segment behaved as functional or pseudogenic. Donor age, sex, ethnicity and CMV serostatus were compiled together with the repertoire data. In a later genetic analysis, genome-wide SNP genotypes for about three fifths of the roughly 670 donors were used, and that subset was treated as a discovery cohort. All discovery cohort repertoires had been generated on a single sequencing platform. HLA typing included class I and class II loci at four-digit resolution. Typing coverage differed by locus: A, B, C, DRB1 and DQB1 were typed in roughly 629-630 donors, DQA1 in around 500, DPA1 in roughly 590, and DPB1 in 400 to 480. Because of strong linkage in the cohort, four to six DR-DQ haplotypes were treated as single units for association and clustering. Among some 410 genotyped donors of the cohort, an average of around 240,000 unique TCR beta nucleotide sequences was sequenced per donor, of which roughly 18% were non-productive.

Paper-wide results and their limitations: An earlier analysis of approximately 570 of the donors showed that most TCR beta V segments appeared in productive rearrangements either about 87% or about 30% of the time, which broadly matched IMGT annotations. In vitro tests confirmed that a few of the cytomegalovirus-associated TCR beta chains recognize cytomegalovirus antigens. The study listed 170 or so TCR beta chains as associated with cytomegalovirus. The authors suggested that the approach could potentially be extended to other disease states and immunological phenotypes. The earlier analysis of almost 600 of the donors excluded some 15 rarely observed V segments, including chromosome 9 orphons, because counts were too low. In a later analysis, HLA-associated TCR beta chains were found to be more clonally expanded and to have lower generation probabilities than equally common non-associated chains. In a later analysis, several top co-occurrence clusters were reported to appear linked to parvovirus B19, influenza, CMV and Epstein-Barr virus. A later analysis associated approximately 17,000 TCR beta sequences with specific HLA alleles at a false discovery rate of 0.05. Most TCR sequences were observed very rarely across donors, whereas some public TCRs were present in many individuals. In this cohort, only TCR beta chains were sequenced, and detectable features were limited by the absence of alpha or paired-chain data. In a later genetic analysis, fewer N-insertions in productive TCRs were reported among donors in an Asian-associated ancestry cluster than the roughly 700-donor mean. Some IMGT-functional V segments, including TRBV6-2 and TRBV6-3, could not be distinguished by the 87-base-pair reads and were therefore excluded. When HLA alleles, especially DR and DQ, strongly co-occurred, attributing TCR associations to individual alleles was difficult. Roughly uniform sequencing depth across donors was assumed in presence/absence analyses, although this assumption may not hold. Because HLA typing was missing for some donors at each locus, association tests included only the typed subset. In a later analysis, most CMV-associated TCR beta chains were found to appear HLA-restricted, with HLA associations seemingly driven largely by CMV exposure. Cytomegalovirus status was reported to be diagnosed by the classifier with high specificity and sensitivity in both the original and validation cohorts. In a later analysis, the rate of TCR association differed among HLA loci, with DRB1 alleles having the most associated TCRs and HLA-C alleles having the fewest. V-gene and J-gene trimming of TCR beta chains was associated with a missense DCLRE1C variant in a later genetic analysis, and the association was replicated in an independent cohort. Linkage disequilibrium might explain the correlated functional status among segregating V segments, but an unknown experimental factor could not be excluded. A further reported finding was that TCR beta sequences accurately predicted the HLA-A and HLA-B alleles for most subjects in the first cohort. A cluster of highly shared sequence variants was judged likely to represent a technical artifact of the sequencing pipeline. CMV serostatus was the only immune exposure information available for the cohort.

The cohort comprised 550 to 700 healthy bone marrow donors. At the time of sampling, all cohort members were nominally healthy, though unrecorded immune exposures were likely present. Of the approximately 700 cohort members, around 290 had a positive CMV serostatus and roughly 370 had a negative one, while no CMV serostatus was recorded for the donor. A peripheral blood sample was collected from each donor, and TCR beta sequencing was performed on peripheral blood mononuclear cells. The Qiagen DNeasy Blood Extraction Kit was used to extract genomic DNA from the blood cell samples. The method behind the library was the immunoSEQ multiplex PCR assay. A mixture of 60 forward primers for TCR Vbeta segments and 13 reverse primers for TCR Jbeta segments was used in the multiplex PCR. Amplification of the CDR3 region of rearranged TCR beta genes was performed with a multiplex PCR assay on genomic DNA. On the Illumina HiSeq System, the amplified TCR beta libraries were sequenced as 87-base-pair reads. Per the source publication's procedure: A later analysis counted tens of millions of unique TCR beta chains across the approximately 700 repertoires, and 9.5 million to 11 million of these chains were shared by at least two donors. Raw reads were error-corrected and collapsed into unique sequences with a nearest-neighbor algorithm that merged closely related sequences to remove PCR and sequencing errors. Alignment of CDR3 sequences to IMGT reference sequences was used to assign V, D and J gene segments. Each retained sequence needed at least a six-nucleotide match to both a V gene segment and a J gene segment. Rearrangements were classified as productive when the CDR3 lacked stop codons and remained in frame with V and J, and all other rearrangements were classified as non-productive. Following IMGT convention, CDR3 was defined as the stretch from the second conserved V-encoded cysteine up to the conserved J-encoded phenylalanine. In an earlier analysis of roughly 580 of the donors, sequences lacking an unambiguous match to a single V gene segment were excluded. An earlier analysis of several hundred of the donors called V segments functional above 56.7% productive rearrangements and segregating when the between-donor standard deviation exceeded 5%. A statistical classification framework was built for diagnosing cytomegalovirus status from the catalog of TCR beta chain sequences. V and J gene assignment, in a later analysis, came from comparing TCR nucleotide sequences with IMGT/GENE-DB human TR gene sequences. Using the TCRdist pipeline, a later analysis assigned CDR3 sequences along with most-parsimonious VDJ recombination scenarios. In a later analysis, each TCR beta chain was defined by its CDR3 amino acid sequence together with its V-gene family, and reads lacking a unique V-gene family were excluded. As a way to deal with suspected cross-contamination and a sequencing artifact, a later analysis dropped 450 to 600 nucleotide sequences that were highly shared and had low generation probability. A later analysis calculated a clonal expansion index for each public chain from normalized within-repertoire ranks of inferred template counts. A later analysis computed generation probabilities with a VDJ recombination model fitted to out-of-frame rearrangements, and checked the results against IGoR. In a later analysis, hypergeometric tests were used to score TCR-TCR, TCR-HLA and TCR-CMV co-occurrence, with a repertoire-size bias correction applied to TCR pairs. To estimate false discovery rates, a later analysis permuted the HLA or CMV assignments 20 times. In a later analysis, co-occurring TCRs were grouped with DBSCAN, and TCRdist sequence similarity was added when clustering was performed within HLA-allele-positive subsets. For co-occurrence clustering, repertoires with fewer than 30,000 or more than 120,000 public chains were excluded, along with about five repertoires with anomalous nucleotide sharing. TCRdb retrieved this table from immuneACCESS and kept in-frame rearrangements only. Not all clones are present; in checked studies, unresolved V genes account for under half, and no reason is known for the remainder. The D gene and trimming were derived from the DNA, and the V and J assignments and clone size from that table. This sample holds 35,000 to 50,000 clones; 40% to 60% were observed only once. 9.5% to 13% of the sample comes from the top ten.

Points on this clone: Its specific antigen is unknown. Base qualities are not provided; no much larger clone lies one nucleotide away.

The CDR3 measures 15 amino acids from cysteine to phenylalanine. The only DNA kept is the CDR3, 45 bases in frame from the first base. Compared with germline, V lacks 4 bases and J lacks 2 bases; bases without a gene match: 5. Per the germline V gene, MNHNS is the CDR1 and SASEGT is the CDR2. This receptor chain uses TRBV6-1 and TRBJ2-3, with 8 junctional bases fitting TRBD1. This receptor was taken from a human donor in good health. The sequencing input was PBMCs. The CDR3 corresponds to CASSGNRGNTDTQYF. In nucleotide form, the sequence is TGTGCCAGCAGTGGAAACAGGGGGAACACAGATACGCAGTATTTT.